Below are 17 T cell receptor beta chains sequenced from a single sample in a study of human T cells and chemical hapten exposure. The sample's time point: patch test 3, about 24 weeks after DPC sensitization. Treatment reported: therapeutic diphenylcyclopropenone sensitization with weekly scalp DPC. MiXCR, run by TCRdb on the RACE reads, gives a single entry per CDR3 protein. Among 85,000 to 100,000 distinct CDR3 sequences listed, roughly 27% were seen once. The material sequenced was whole blood, taken in connection with sensitization to the hapten diphenylcyclopropenone (DPC). Receptors originate from a man aged 40-55 years with alopecia areata. Some clones in this sample may be carry-over from other donors' samples.

The chain links TRBV7-2 to TRBJ2-3; the D gene is possibly TRBD2 (6 bases). The CDR3 is made up of 16 amino acids. Per the germline V gene, CDR1 is SGHTA and CDR2 is FQGNSA. With 1 base removed from V and 3 bases from J, the gap between germline ends came to 14 bases. CDR3 region: CASSLVGSGGTDTQYF. The CDR3 nucleotides are TGTGCCAGCAGCTTAGTGGGGAGTGGGGGGACAGATACGCAGTATTTT. Variable domain in full (rest from reference TRBV7-2 and TRBJ2-3): GAGVSQSPSNKVTEKGKDVELRCDPISGHTALYWYRQSLGQGLEFLIYFQGNSAPDKSGLPSDRFSAERTGGSVSTLTIQRTQQEDSAVYLCASSLVGSGGTDTQYFGPGTRLTVL.

The chain uses TRBV9 and TRBJ2-7, with 11 bases fitting TRBD2. Unmatched junction bases numbered 7, after V lost 5 bases and J lost 3 bases. Germline-derived CDR1 and CDR2 are SGDLS and YYNGEE. The CDR3 extends over 15 amino acids. As DNA, the CDR3 is TGTGCCAGCAGTCCTTCCGGGACTAGCGGCTACGAGCAGTACTTC. Its translation: CASSPSGTSGYEQYF.

This clonotype was found once. The chain recombines TRBV11-1 with TRBJ2-5; 14 bases are shared with TRBD2. Looked up from germline, CDR1 is SGHAT and CDR2 is FQDESV (reference sequence). V lost 3 bases to trimming and J lost 5 bases; unmatched junction nucleotides: 8. This CDR3 contains 17 residues. This chain's CDR3 is CASSLRLAGGPAETQYF. The CDR3 DNA is TGTGCCAGCAGCTTGAGACTAGCGGGAGGGCCGGCCGAGACCCAGTACTTC.

The chain couples TRBV7-9 to TRBJ2-7, with D perhaps matching TRBD2 (5 bases). This CDR3 contains 14 residues. With 1 base removed from V and 2 bases from J, the gap between germline ends came to 9 bases. Germline V CDR1 and CDR2: SEHNR, FQNEAQ (reference sequence). The CDR3 here is CASSLGARAYEQYF. CDR3 nucleotides: TGTGCCAGCAGCTTAGGCGCGCGGGCCTACGAGCAGTACTTC.

This clonotype was seen only a few times. The V gene is TRBV9, the J gene TRBJ1-6, with no clear D. Germline loops: CDR1 SGDLS, CDR2 YYNGEE. The CDR3 extends over 14 amino acids. Deletions cut 0 bases from V and 10 bases from J, with 11 bases between. CDR3 DNA: TGTGCCAGCAGCGTAGATCCCCCGGGATCACCCCTCCACTTT. Translated, it gives CASSVDPPGSPLHF. Looking up the rest from reference TRBV9 and TRBJ1-6 gives the full variable domain: DSGVTQTPKHLITATGQRVTLRCSPRSGDLSVYWYQQSLDQGLQFLIQYYNGEERAKGNILERFSAQQFPDLHSELNLSSLELGDSALYFCASSVDPPGSPLHFGNGTRLTVT.

This clonotype occurred a few times. The chain carries TRBV29-1 and TRBJ2-7; D possibly matches TRBD1 or TRBD2 (5 bases each). Germline loops: CDR1 SQVTM, CDR2 ANQGSEA. This CDR3 contains 12 residues. The V gene lost 4 bases and the J gene lost 2 bases, with 9 bases spanning the gap. The DNA for the CDR3 is TGCAGCGTTGTGGGGGAAACCTACGAGCAGTACTTC. Translated: CSVVGETYEQYF.

This sequence joins TRBV20-1 and TRBJ2-6; D unclear. The V end lost 1 base, the J end lost 0 bases, and 10 bases lay between the germline ends. Germline CDR1 and CDR2: DFQATT and SNEGSKA (reference sequence). The CDR3 contains 16 residues. The CDR3 here is CSARASLHSGANVLTF. As DNA, the CDR3 is TGCAGTGCTAGAGCCTCCCTCCACTCTGGGGCCAACGTCCTGACTTTC.

The CDR3 coding sequence is TGTGCCAGCAGTGTCGGTGGAGTCAGATCCTACGAGCAGTACTTC. Its translation is CASSVGGVRSYEQYF. The genes are TRBV2 and TRBJ2-7; D is undetermined. The germline gives CDR1 SNHLY, CDR2 FYNNEI. This CDR3 has 15 residues. Trimming removed 4 bases from V and 1 base from J, with 14 bases in between. The variable domain in full, completed from reference TRBV2 and TRBJ2-7, reads EPEVTQTPSHQVTQMGQEVILRCVPISNHLYFYWYRQILGQKVEFLVSFYNNEISEKSEIFDDQFSVERPDGSNFTLKIRSTKLEDSAMYFCASSVGGVRSYEQYFGPGTRLTVT.

This clonotype has more than one count but fewer than ten. This sequence joins TRBV20-1 and TRBJ2-3; the D is unclear. The V gene lost 3 bases and the J gene lost 4 bases, with 5 bases spanning the gap. There are 11 residues in the CDR3. Germline V lookup: CDR1 DFQATT, CDR2 SNEGSKA (reference sequence). The CDR3 protein is CSASMADTQYF. The DNA of the CDR3 is TGCAGTGCTAGTATGGCAGATACGCAGTATTTT.

This clonotype was seen a handful of times. The V and J genes are TRBV7-2 and TRBJ2-4, with 8 nucleotides matching TRBD1. Germline V CDR1 and CDR2: SGHTA, FQGNSA. The CDR3 is made up of 12 amino acids. V gave up 6 bases and J gave up 7 bases; unmatched junction bases: 2. This CDR3 is CASRGQGNIQYF. Written as DNA, the CDR3 is TGTGCCAGCAGAGGACAGGGTAACATTCAGTACTTC.

J is TRBJ1-4 and V is TRBV2; 9 bases match TRBD1. After removal of 7 bases from V and 5 bases from J, the junction contained 2 bases not matched to a gene. Germline V gene data show CDR1 as SNHLY and CDR2 as FYNNEI. There are 13 residues in the CDR3. DNA for the CDR3: TGTGCCAGCAACGGACAGGGGAATGAAAAACTGTTTTTT. Its protein is CASNGQGNEKLFF. Based on the CDR3 plus reference TRBV2 and TRBJ1-4, the full variable domain is EPEVTQTPSHQVTQMGQEVILRCVPISNHLYFYWYRQILGQKVEFLVSFYNNEISEKSEIFDDQFSVERPDGSNFTLKIRSTKLEDSAMYFCASNGQGNEKLFFGSGTQLSVL.

This clonotype showed up just a few times. This sequence joins TRBV10-3 and TRBJ1-2; no clear D gene. Per germline, CDR1 ENHRY and CDR2 SYGVKD. This CDR3 has 17 amino acids. The ends were cut back, 4 bases at V and 3 bases at J, with 21 bases in the middle. The CDR3 DNA reads TGTGCCATCAGTGGAGGGAACCTCTTGGAGGGAGACTATGGCTACACCTTC. Its protein product is CAISGGNLLEGDYGYTF.

The V and J genes are TRBV27 and TRBJ1-3; D is unresolved. The CDR3 runs to 17 residues. V lost 0 bases and J 4 bases, leaving 16 bases between the germline ends. Germline V gives CDR1 MNHEY, CDR2 SMNVEV (reference sequence). As DNA, the CDR3 is TGTGCCAGCAGTTTATCGGGCAGTCAAGGGTCAGGAAACACCATATATTTT. As protein: CASSLSGSQGSGNTIYF.

The CDR3: CASGPLGDEQFF. The CDR3 coding sequence is TGTGCCAGCGGTCCTTTGGGGGATGAGCAGTTCTTC. The J gene is TRBJ2-1, the V gene TRBV6-5; D is possibly TRBD1 or TRBD2 (5 bases each). V lost 8 bases and J lost 8, with 13 bases in between. CDR1 is MNHEY and CDR2 is SVGAGI in the germline V gene. The CDR3 has 12 residues.

This chain links TRBV6-2 or TRBV6-3 with TRBJ2-2; 15 bases agree with TRBD2. This CDR3 has 15 residues. V trimming: 5 bases; J trimming: 6 bases; junction bases outside the gene matches: 1. Germline CDR1 is MNHEY and CDR2 is SVGEGT. CDR3 amino acids: CASSRTSGRAGELFF. CDR3 nucleotides: TGTGCCAGCAGTCGGACTAGCGGGAGGGCCGGGGAGCTGTTTTTT.

This clonotype was seen just once. V is TRBV24-1 and J is TRBJ2-2; D gene ambiguous. The length of the CDR3 is 14 residues. CDR1 KGHDR and CDR2 SFDVKD come from the germline V gene. The V end lost 5 bases, the J end lost 2 bases, and 8 bases lay between the germline ends. As DNA, the CDR3 is TGTGCCACCAGTGGGGCCATAAACACCGGGGAGCTGTTTTTT. Translation gives CATSGAINTGELFF.

This clonotype was counted between two and nine times. The genes are TRBV7-2 and TRBJ2-3, with unresolved D. The CDR3 runs 12 residues. Looked up from germline, CDR1 is SGHTA and CDR2 is FQGNSA. V shed 4 bases and J shed 1 base, with 3 bases lying between them. The CDR3 protein is CASSWGTDTQYF. CDR3 bases: TGTGCCAGCAGCTGGGGCACAGATACGCAGTATTTT.